This T cell receptor beta chain was obtained from a study of beta chain features in type 1 diabetes. Notes on the study in general: Across patients, naive, central memory and Treg TCRB repertoires exhibited apparently greater similarity than was observed across healthy donors. Sequencing the cDNA could make cells with high TCR expression show up more than they should. When Type 1 diabetes patients were examined, their TCRB CDR3s proved moderately but significantly shorter in all four CD4+ subsets.

cDNA synthesis used the whole RNA isolate, giving expressed TCRB sequences. Sequenced by immunoSEQ multiplex PCR; TCRdb stores in-frame clones only, minus some. Here the sample spans approximately 17,000 clones, roughly 70% being singletons. About this clone: No antigen is known for it.

This CDR3 is built from 11 residues. Trimming took 4 bases from V and 4 from J, leaving 5 bases between them. CDR1 MDHEN and CDR2 SYDVKM come from the germline V gene. The chain is built from TRBV28 and TRBJ2-7; D not certain. The sample taken for sequencing was stem cell memory CD4+ T cells from blood. This sequence originates from a man aged 25 to 40 with type 1 diabetes. DNA of the CDR3: TGTGCCAGCAGTTCCCCATACGAGCAGTACTTC. Encoded protein: CASSSPYEQYF.